This TCR beta chain was sequenced during a study of blood T cell repertoires in COVID-19 (TCRdb year 2020). General notes on the study: Collaborator samples came from the United States, Italy and Spain and covered acute and convalescent phases of COVID-19. The material from the prospective study consisted of cDNA or gDNA derived from T cells, B-cell-depleted T cells, or PBMCs. The repertoires were released in a freely available public database intended as a resource for research on the immune response to SARS-CoV-2. The dataset comprised deeply sampled blood TCRbeta repertoires from subjects exposed to, actively infected with, or recovered from COVID-19. Where available, HLA class I and class II types were obtained from metadata supplied by the sample provider rather than from assay-based typing. Samples were obtained from the ongoing ImmuneRACE study (first 160 participants) and from some 1,300 subjects provided by 6 global collaborators. The sample metadata nearly always contained a de-identified subject ID, COVID-19 status, age in years and sex. Study-wide conclusions, independent of this receptor: How much clinical and demographic metadata was included differed by source and by participant, and the metadata was provided uncurated.

Enrolling through a virtual design, the prospective study's participants ranged in age from about 18 to 89 years and lived across approximately 25 United States geographic areas. To assign participants to cohorts, the prospective study relied on clinical history that participants themselves reported in a screening survey and a study questionnaire. Recovered participants in ImmuneRACE Cohort 3 were defined by two consecutive negative NP/OP PCR tests, clearance by a healthcare professional, or resolution of symptoms. In the prospective study, mobile phlebotomists collected whole blood, serum and a nasopharyngeal or oropharyngeal swab from each participant. Participants in the prospective study had the option to provide additional blood draws and questionnaires over an approximately 2-month period. Before DNA extraction, prospective study blood samples were shipped either frozen or at room temperature.

This clone appeared once. Its antigen is not yet known. Qualities for individual bases were not recorded, and no much larger clone is one base off. Inclusive of the bounding cysteine and phenylalanine, the CDR3 is 16 residues long. The DNA shown is the 48-base CDR3, in frame from base 1. V is pared back by 5 bases and J by 0 bases, with 12 bases lying between the germline termini. The germline V gene gives CDR1 as SGHRS and CDR2 as YFSETQ. TCRbeta CDR3 regions were amplified from genomic DNA using the immunoSEQ Assay, a bias-controlled multiplex PCR. In the authors' own workflow: Within the assay, amplification of reference gene primers was used to estimate how many nucleated cells each sample contained. To quantify the absolute abundance of each unique TCRbeta CDR3 rearrangement, sequence reads were collapsed and filtered. For each sample, productive Simpson clonality was calculated as the square root of Simpson's diversity index over productive rearrangements. TCRdb mirrors the immuneACCESS table, restricted to in-frame sequences. Some clones are absent from its copies; in checked studies, under half trace to an unresolved V gene, and the reason for the others is unknown. V and J calls and clone size are as listed in that table; D and trimming were resolved from the DNA. This sample comprises roughly 260,000 clones, 86% of them detected only once. Approximately 2.6% of the sample goes to the ten largest clones.

The sequence came from a woman under 30 who had recovered from COVID-19. This chain joins TRBV5-1 to TRBJ1-6, with the D gene too uncertain to name. Specimen: PBMCs or T cells enriched from blood (not recorded which). The CDR3 in this case is CASSDLSHSYNSPLHF. DNA sequence: TGCGCCAGCAGTGACTTAAGTCACTCCTATAATTCACCCCTCCACTTT.